This T cell receptor (beta chain) was sequenced in a study of lymphopenia after photon versus proton radiotherapy. Study outcomes and limitations: In patients who died, overall survival fell as post-nadir TCR diversity dropped more.

Only in-frame clones appear in the TCRdb table, and some are missing; sequencing was by immunoSEQ multiplex PCR. The sample has 25,000 to 30,000 clones; roughly 87% are singletons. Germline V gene sequence: CDR1 ENHRY, CDR2 SYGVKD. This CDR3 is 13 amino acids long. The V end lost 8 bases, the J end lost 0 bases, and 10 bases lay between the germline ends. Turning to this clone: Antigen unknown.

The source material was peripheral blood, sampled from a patient treated with proton-based radiotherapy. This sequence joins TRBV10-3 and TRBJ1-1; weak D call: TRBD1 (6 bases). The source of this sequence is a woman aged 60-70 years with cholangiocarcinoma. Some clones in this sample may be carry-over from other donors' samples. The CDR3 sequence: CAIQGHLNTEAFF. The CDR3 DNA reads as TGTGCCATCCAGGGACACTTGAACACTGAAGCTTTCTTT.